The sample holds a few counts of the clone carrying this T cell receptor beta chain. This sample is part of a study of sequential checkpoint blockade in melanoma. The V gene lost 2 bases and the J gene lost 5 bases, with 13 bases spanning the gap. This CDR3 is built from 14 residues. CDR1 SGHKS and CDR2 YYEKEE come from the germline V gene (reference sequence). Clones were read by immunoSEQ multiplex PCR, and TCRdb kept only the in-frame ones, dropping some. The repertoire holds around 9,800 clones, roughly 50% seen once, with roughly a sixth in the top ten. The sample's treatment: randomized to nivolumab then ipilimumab (arm A) or the reverse (arm B). No patient had prior DNA-damaging chemotherapy.

This TCR derives from a human donor with melanoma. This chain uses TRBV5-5 with TRBJ1-1; a weak D match, TRBD1 (6 bases). The source material was CD8+ T cells sorted from blood (inferred from file names), sampled from a patient given nivolumab and ipilimumab in sequence. CDR3 amino acids: CASSFGGAGTEAFF. The CDR3 DNA is TGTGCCAGCAGCTTTGGGGGGGCAGGAACTGAAGCTTTCTTT.